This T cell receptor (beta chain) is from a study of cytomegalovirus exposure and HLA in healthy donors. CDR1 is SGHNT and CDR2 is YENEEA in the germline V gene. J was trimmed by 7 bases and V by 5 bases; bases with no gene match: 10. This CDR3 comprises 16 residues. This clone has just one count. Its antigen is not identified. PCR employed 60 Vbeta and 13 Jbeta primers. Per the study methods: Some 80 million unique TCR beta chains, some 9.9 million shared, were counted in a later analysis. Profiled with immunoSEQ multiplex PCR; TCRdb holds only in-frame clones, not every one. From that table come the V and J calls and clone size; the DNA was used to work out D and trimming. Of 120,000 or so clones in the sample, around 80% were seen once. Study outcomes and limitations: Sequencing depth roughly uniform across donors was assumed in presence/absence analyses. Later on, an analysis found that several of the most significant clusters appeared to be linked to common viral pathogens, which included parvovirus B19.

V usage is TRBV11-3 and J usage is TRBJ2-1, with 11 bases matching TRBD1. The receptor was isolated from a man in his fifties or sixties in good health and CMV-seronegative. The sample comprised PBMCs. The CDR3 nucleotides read TGTGCCAGCAGCCCTTGGGGGGACAGGGGGAGAAATGAGCAGTTCTTC. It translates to CASSPWGDRGRNEQFF.